This T cell receptor beta chain is drawn from a study of T cells in Graves' hyperthyroidism and ophthalmopathy. Whole-study findings and limits: Onset of ophthalmopathy came a median approximately 6.8 months after the model predicted it.

This clonotype appeared many times. No antigen is known for it. Amplification yielded TCR beta CDR3 regions, with RNA transcripts as the source. First-round RT-PCR of the TCR CDR3 relied on the HTBI primer set. TCRdb reprocessed the multiplex PCR reads via MiXCR and lists one record per CDR3 protein. Here the sample spans 550,000 to 800,000 distinct CDR3 sequences, over 15% being singletons. Trimming left V 6 bases short and J 0 bases short, with 9 bases between. CDR1 is KGHDR, CDR2 SFDVKD, per germline. The CDR3 totals 14 residues. Uncontrolled infection, other autoimmune disease, pregnancy or lactation led to exclusion. The PBMCs studied were ones that came from about 10 ml fresh peripheral blood.

The chain links TRBV24-1 to TRBJ2-3; unclear D gene. The material sequenced was blood. This sequence was found in a young man with Graves' hyperthyroidism. DNA of the CDR3: TGTGCCACCAGTCGGTCCCCGAGCACAGATACGCAGTATTTT. Translation gives CATSRSPSTDTQYF.